Given below is one T cell receptor (beta chain) in context. TCRdb's table, derived via immunoSEQ multiplex PCR, lists solely in-frame clones and lacks some. The sample holds approximately 110,000 clones, around 94% seen once. This entry is derived from a study of brain T cells in children with intractable seizures. CDR1 and CDR2 from the germline V gene are SEHNR and FQNEAQ (reference sequence). The CDR3 spans 13 residues. V lost 3 bases and J lost 1, with 6 bases in between. The sample consisted of peripheral blood, taken at surgery. The rearrangement links TRBV7-9 to TRBJ1-1; no firm D call. The clonotype was recovered from a boy under three years old with hemimegalencephaly and intractable seizures. Here the CDR3 DNA reads TGTGCCAGCAGCTTTTCGGGGAACACTGAAGCTTTCTTT. Translating gives CASSFSGNTEAFF. Looking up the rest from reference TRBV7-9 and TRBJ1-1 gives the full variable domain: DTGVSQNPRHKITKRGQNVTFRCDPISEHNRLYWYRQTLGQGPEFLTYFQNEAQLEKSRLLSDRFSAERPKGSFSTLEIQRTEQGDSAMYLCASSFSGNTEAFFGQGTRLTVV.